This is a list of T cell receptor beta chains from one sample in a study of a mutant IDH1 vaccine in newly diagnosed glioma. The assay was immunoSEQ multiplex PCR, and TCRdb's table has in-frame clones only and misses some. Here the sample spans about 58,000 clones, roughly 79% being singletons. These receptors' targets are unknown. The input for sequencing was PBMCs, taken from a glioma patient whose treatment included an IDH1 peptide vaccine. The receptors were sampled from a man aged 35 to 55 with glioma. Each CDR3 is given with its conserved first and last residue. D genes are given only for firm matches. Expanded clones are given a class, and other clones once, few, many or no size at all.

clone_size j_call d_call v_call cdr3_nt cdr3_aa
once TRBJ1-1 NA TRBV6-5 TGTGCCAGCAGTGCAAGGACTGAAGCTTTCTTT CASSARTEAFF
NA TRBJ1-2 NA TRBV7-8 TGTGCCAGCAGCCGGACAGTCTCTGGCTACACCTTC CASSRTVSGYTF
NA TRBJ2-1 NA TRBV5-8 TGTGCCAGCAGCGGTGATTCCTACAATGAGCAGTTCTTC CASSGDSYNEQFF
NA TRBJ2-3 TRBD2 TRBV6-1 TGTGCCAGCAGTGAACTAACGGGGGGGCTGACAGATACGCAGTATTTT CASSELTGGLTDTQYF
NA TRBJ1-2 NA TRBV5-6 TGTGCCAGCAGCTTGGCTTCAGGGAGGGTCGGCTACACCTTC CASSLASGRVGYTF
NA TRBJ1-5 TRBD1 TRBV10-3 TGTGCCATCAGCTCACCGGGACAGGGCCTAAATCAGCCCCAGCATTTT CAISSPGQGLNQPQHF
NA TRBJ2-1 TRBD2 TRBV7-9 TGTGCCAGCAGCTTAGCAACTAGCGGATTCTCCTACAATGAGCAGTTCTTC CASSLATSGFSYNEQFF
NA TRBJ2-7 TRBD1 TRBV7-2 TGTGCCAGCAGCGCTGGGACAGCTACAGAGCAGTACTTC CASSAGTATEQYF
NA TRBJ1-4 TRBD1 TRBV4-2 TGTGCCAGCAGCCAAACGGGGACAGGGCTAAGTGAGGAAAAACTGTTTTTT CASSQTGTGLSEEKLFF
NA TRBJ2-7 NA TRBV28 TGTGCCAGCAGACCTTCGCGGCGCGACGAGCAGTACTTC CASRPSRRDEQYF
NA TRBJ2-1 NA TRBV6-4 TGTGCCAGCAGTGACTCGAAAGGGGTCACCTACAATGAGCAGTTCTTC CASSDSKGVTYNEQFF
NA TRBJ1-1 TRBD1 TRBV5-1 TGCGCCAGCAGACCCCATGGACAGGGGAACACTGAAGCTTTCTTT CASRPHGQGNTEAFF
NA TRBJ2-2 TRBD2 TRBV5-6 TGTGCCAGCAGCTTGAGCGGGAGAAGGACCGGGGAGCTGTTTTTT CASSLSGRRTGELFF
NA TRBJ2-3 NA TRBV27 TGTGCCAGCCTAAGTCGAGATACGCAGTATTTT CASLSRDTQYF
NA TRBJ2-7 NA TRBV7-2 TGTGCCAGCAGCGCACGGTACGAGCAGTACTTC CASSARYEQYF
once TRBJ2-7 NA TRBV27 TGTGCCAGCAGTTTATCGCCTCAGCCCCAATTAACAGGAAGCGAGCAGTACTTC CASSLSPQPQLTGSEQYF
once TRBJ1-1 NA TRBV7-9 TGTGCCAGCAGCTTAGGGCTTCCAGGAACTGAAGCTTTCTTT CASSLGLPGTEAFF
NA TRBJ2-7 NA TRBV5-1 TGCGCCAGCAGCTTGGCTGGGGATACCTACGAGCAGTACTTC CASSLAGDTYEQYF
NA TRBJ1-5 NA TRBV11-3 TGTGCCAGCAGCTTAGATCTCCTCCCCCGTGTGGGGAAAGGCAATCAGCCCCAGCATTTT CASSLDLLPRVGKGNQPQHF
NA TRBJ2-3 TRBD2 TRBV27 TGTGCCAGCAGTTGGACTAGCAGGAGCACAGATACGCAGTATTTT CASSWTSRSTDTQYF
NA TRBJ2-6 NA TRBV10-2 TGCGCCAGCAGTGATTCGGCGGTGGGCTCTGGGGCCAACGTCCTGACTTTC CASSDSAVGSGANVLTF
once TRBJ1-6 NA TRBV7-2 TGTGCCAGCAGCTTAAGTCTTTTTTCACCCCTCCACTTT CASSLSLFSPLHF
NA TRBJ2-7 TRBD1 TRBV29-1 TGCAGCGCAACGACAGGGGACTCCTACGAGCAGTACTTC CSATTGDSYEQYF
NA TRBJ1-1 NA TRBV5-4 TGTGCCAGCAGCCCCCTTTTGGTAGGGCTGAACACTGAAGCTTTCTTT CASSPLLVGLNTEAFF
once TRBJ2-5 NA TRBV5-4 TGTGCCAGCAGCGGGAGGACTGGGACCCAGTACTTC CASSGRTGTQYF
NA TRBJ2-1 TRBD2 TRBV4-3 TGCGCCAGCAGCCACGCCGGGACTAGCGGGAATATAGACTCCTACAATGAGCAGTTCTTC CASSHAGTSGNIDSYNEQFF
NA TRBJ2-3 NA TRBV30 TGTGCCTGGAGTCTGGCAGGCCTACCAGATACGCAGTATTTT CAWSLAGLPDTQYF
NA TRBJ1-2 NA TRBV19 TGTGCCAGTAGTCCCCGGGGGGCTGGCTACACCTTC CASSPRGAGYTF
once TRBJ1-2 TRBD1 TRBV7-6 TGTGCCAGCAGCTTAGCGGGGACAGGGTTTAACTATGGCTACACCTTC CASSLAGTGFNYGYTF
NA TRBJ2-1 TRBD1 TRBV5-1 TGCGCCAGCAGCCTAACCGGGACAGGGGGCTACAATGAGCAGTTCTTC CASSLTGTGGYNEQFF
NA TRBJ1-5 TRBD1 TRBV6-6 TGTGCCAGCAGCCAGGGGGAGAGGCAGCCCCAGCATTTT CASSQGERQPQHF
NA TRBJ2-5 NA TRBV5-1 TGCGCCAGCAGCTTCCGACAGGGAGGGAGGGAGACCCAGTACTTC CASSFRQGGRETQYF
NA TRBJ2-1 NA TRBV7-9 TGTGCCAGCTCCGGTGGTGGGGGGCAATCCTACAATGAGCAGTTCTTC CASSGGGGQSYNEQFF
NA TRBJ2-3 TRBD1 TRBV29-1 TGCAGCGTTGGGGGGACAGGGGAGGGTCCAGATACGCAGTATTTT CSVGGTGEGPDTQYF
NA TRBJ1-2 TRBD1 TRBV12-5 TGTGCTAGTGGTTTTACAGGGGCTCCGGGGTACACCTTC CASGFTGAPGYTF
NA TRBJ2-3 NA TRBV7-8 TGTGCCAGCAGCACAATCGCGGGCGGAGATACGCAGTATTTT CASSTIAGGDTQYF
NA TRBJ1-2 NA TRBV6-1 TGTGCCAGCAGTAGGGCTATCCATGGCTACACCTTC CASSRAIHGYTF
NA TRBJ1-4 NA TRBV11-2 TGTGCCAGCAGCTTAGACAGGGGAGATGAAAAACTGTTTTTT CASSLDRGDEKLFF
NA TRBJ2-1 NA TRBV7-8 TGTGCCAGCAGCTTAGCGGGCGGGGACCAGCCCTCCTACAATGAGCAGTTCTTC CASSLAGGDQPSYNEQFF
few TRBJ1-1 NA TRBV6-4 TGTGCCAGCAGCGTGGGGGAGAACACTGAAGCTTTCTTT CASSVGENTEAFF
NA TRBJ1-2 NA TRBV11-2 TGTGCCAGCAGCTTAGTGGGTTCTAACTATGGCTACACCTTC CASSLVGSNYGYTF
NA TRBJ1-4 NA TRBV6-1 TGTGCCAGCAGTGGGCTATTAAATGAAAAACTGTTTTTT CASSGLLNEKLFF
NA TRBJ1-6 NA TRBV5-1 TGCGCCAGCAGCTTGGCCTTACTAGATTCACCCCTCCACTTT CASSLALLDSPLHF
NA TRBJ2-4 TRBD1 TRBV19 TGTGCCAGTAGTTCCGCGGACAGGCTAGCCAAAAACATTCAGTACTTC CASSSADRLAKNIQYF
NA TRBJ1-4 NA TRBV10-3 TGTGCCATCAGTGAGGCAGGTCCTGGTGAAAAACTGTTTTTT CAISEAGPGEKLFF
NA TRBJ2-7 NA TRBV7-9 TGTGCCAGCAGCCTCCCCCTCTACGAGCAGTACTTC CASSLPLYEQYF
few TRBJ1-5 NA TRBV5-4 TGTGCCAGCAGCTTCGGGACGGGGACTGATCAGCCCCAGCATTTT CASSFGTGTDQPQHF
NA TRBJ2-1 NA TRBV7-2 TGTGCCAGCAGCTTTTCGGGGACTGAGCAGTTCTTC CASSFSGTEQFF
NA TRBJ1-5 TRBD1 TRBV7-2 TGTGCCAGCAGCTTAGTCGGGACAGCTCGGGGCAATCAGCCCCAGCATTTT CASSLVGTARGNQPQHF
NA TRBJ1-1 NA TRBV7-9 TGTGCCAGCAGCTCCTCGGGGCGAAACACTGAAGCTTTCTTT CASSSSGRNTEAFF
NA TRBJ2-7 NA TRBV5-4 TGTGCCAGCAGCTTGGGGGGGGGCGCTACCTACGAGCAGTACTTC CASSLGGGATYEQYF
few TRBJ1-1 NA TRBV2 TGTGCCAGCAGTCTCACAGGGATGGTGTCTTTCTTT CASSLTGMVSFF
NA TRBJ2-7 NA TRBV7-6 TGTGCCAGCAGTCGAGTGGAGGCCCATTATTCCTACGAGCAGTACTTC CASSRVEAHYSYEQYF
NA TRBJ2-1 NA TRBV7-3 TGTGCCAGCAGCGTGGCCATAAGCTCCTACAATGAGCAGTTCTTC CASSVAISSYNEQFF